This T cell receptor (beta chain) was retrieved from a study of beta chain features in type 1 diabetes. Study-level background: Cell yields, age and gender were similar between patients and healthy donors. Analysis included about 100 million sorted cells drawn from all samples.

The CDR3 sequence is 12 residues long. Trimming removed 6 bases at V and 2 bases at J, with 7 bases between. Germline V CDR1 and CDR2: MDHEN, SYDVKM. Regarding the study as a whole: TCRB CDR3 length was moderately but significantly reduced in all four CD4+ subsets of Type 1 diabetes patients. More deletions and fewer insertions at VDJ junctions were seen in type 1 diabetes patients.

This clone was seen only a few times. Its antigen is currently unknown. The authors reverse transcribed all of the isolated RNA, so sequencing captured expressed TCRB transcripts. Sequencing was performed with immunoSEQ multiplex PCR; in TCRdb, only in-frame clones are kept and a portion is missing. The sample yields under 400,000 clones, approximately 12% seen once. This clonotype was obtained from a man aged 18 to 35 in good health. Sequencing was carried out using naive CD4+ T cells from blood. The chain links TRBV28 to TRBJ1-2, with D unclear. The CDR3 region is CASSQSNYGYTF. As DNA, the CDR3 is TGTGCCAGCAGCCAATCAAACTATGGCTACACCTTC.